The clone carrying this T cell receptor beta chain showed up many times. The antigen is unknown. Via MiXCR, TCRdb re-called the reads, giving one row per CDR3 protein. The table lists approximately 150,000 distinct CDR3 sequences, 5.5% to 7% of them singletons. This sample was included in a study of T cell repertoires in cytomegalovirus infection. Study-wide background: A matching HLA type, together with CMV infection, was signaled by public TCR beta signatures.

Study-wide results and limits: Summed frequency of shared TCR beta families picked out CMV carriers who also had the relevant HLA. Dominating the ex vivo response were HLA-C-restricted CMV-specific TCR beta clonotypes.

This CDR3 region has 15 residues. Deletions cut 6 bases from V and 1 base from J, with 13 bases between. Germline CDR1 is SEHNR and CDR2 is FQNEAQ (reference sequence). The chain joins TRBV7-9 to TRBJ2-1; D unclear. What was sequenced was PBMCs. The sequence was obtained from a human donor in good health (CMV status not recorded). Some clones in this sample may be carry-over from other donors' samples. CDR3 region: CASRHQDFSYNEQFF. CDR3 nucleotides: TGTGCCAGCAGACATCAGGATTTTTCCTACAATGAGCAGTTCTTC.